The source of this T cell receptor beta chain is a study of cytomegalovirus exposure and HLA in healthy donors. About the study: Ancestry clustering placed roughly four fifths of about 400 genotyped donors in the Caucasian-associated cluster.

V lost 0 bases to trimming and J lost 3 bases, with 13 bases between them. CDR1 is SGHRS and CDR2 is YFSETQ in the germline V gene. The CDR3 sequence is 16 residues long. Findings and caveats of the study: Earlier analysis found most TCR beta V segments productive about 87% or about 30% of the time. Sequencing likely caused a cluster of highly shared sequence variants.

Note on this clone: Antigen specificity is unknown.

PCR involved 60 Vbeta and 13 Jbeta primers. The method was immunoSEQ multiplex PCR; TCRdb's version includes in-frame clones alone and lacks a portion of them. The sample contains 310,000 or so clones, about 90% of which appear only once. Sequencing used PBMCs. The chain recombines TRBV5-1 with TRBJ2-1, with D tentatively TRBD1 (6 bases). The origin of this receptor is a woman in her late teens or twenties in good health and CMV-seronegative. The CDR3 here is CASSLEGVPIYNEQFF. As DNA, the CDR3 is TGCGCCAGCAGCTTGGAGGGGGTGCCTATCTACAATGAGCAGTTCTTC.